What follows are 11 T cell receptor beta chains derived from one specimen sequenced in a study of blood T cell repertoires in COVID-19. Clones were read by immunoSEQ multiplex PCR, and TCRdb kept only the in-frame ones, dropping some. Here the sample spans approximately 89,000 clones, about three quarters being singletons. Input material: peripheral blood. The receptors come from a human donor in a cohort sampled during active COVID-19.

As concerns this clone: The CDR3 does not end in the conserved phenylalanine or tryptophan, so this is likely a read error. The limits of the CDR3 on the DNA are not certain, so only TCRdb's listed CDR3 is given. The V call is TRBV12-1, the J call TRBJ1-4; TRBD1, the table's D call, lacks a check against the DNA. TRBV12-1 is annotated as a pseudogene. The CDR3 totals 12 residues, both ends included. CDR3 protein: CASSFAGTAYIR.

The gene calls are TRBV4-1 and TRBJ2-2; D gene unclear. V gave up 0 bases and J gave up 5 bases, with 4 bases separating them. The germline CDR1 and CDR2 sequences are MGHRA and YSYEKL. This CDR3 has 13 residues. Written as DNA, the CDR3 is TGCGCCAGCAGCCAAGAGTATACCGGGGAGCTGTTTTTT. Protein product: CASSQEYTGELFF.

The chain joins TRBV6-5 to TRBJ2-5; TRBD2 matches 9 bases. With V trimmed by 8 bases and J by 2 bases, 6 bases remained unmatched. This CDR3 region has 14 residues. Germline V gene lookup returns CDR1 MNHEY and CDR2 SVGAGI. The CDR3 bases are TGTGCCAGCTCCAGACTAGCGGAACAAGAGACCCAGTACTTC. It yields the protein CASSRLAEQETQYF.

The V and J genes are TRBV5-8 and TRBJ2-1; the match to TRBD1 covers 8 bases. V trimming: 2 bases; J trimming: 6 bases; junction bases outside the gene matches: 7. The CDR3 is made up of 15 amino acids. Germline V gives CDR1 SGHTS, CDR2 YDEGEE. Written as DNA, the CDR3 is TGTGCCAGCAGCTTAGACAGGGGCCTACCCAATGAGCAGTTCTTC. This sequence encodes CASSLDRGLPNEQFF.

Only one count was recorded for this clone. The chain links TRBV7-2 to TRBJ1-6; D not certain. Germline lookup yields CDR1 SGHTA and CDR2 FQGNSA. V was shortened by 6 bases and J by 7 bases, with 13 bases between the two germline ends. The length of the CDR3 is 14 residues. As DNA, the CDR3 is TGTGCCAGCAGGTTACATAGCGTCAATTCACCCCTCCACTTT. This gives the protein CASRLHSVNSPLHF.

V is TRBV24-1 and J is TRBJ2-7, with a possible D match to TRBD1 (6 bases). The V gene's germline CDR1 is KGHDR and CDR2 SFDVKD. CDR3 size: 15 residues. V shed 4 bases and J shed 2 bases, with 14 bases lying between them. The DNA of the CDR3 is TGTGCCACCAGTGACCCCGGGACATCCCCCTACGAGCAGTACTTC. Its protein is CATSDPGTSPYEQYF.

The CDR3 nucleotides read TGTGCCAGCAGGTCAAGCGGGATTTCCTACAATGAGCAGTTCTTC. Translating gives CASRSSGISYNEQFF. This chain uses TRBV28 with TRBJ2-1, with 7 nucleotides matching TRBD2. The V gene's germline CDR1 is MDHEN and CDR2 SYDVKM. CDR3 size: 15 residues. With 6 bases clipped from V and 1 base from J, the junction kept 6 bases outside the gene matches.

The rearrangement joins TRBV4-3 to TRBJ2-7, with TRBD2 matching over 10 bases. Germline trimming cut 0 bases from V and 2 bases from J; bases unmatched to any gene: 10. Germline V gives CDR1 LGHNA, CDR2 YSLEER. This CDR3 comprises 18 residues. Here the CDR3 DNA reads TGCGCCAGCAGCCAAGATCCCCCGTGGACTAGCGGTACCTACGAGCAGTACTTC. It specifies CASSQDPPWTSGTYEQYF.

The chain employs TRBV5-1 and TRBJ2-1; 12 positions match TRBD2. V was clipped by 1 base and J by 12 bases; unmatched bases: 14. CDR3 length equals 17 residues. Germline-derived CDR1 and CDR2 are SGHRS and YFSETQ. As DNA, the CDR3 is TGCGCCAGCAGCTTGACAGCTAGCGGGAGGGGATTCCATGGGCAGTTCTTC. It is translated as CASSLTASGRGFHGQFF.

V is TRBV12-3 or TRBV12-4 and J is TRBJ2-4; perhaps TRBD1 as D (5 bases). The length of the CDR3 is 11 residues. Trimming left V 9 bases short and J 14 bases short, with 17 bases between. CDR3 in amino acids: CASTSGKTKYF. The CDR3, as DNA: TGTGCCAGTACCTCAGGGAAAACAAAGTACTTC.

The chain joins TRBV11-2 to TRBJ2-2; perhaps TRBD2 as D (7 bases). The CDR3 totals 14 residues. The V gene's germline CDR1 is SGHAT and CDR2 FQNNGV. V was cut by 8 bases and J by 5 bases, with 15 bases left in between. This CDR3 is CASGGGARTGELFF. The CDR3 DNA follows: TGTGCCAGCGGAGGGGGGGCGCGGACCGGGGAGCTGTTTTTT.